What follows describes a single T cell receptor (beta chain). Its antigen is still unknown. This record comes from a study of T cells after yellow fever vaccination. CDR1 is WSHSY and CDR2 is SAAADI in the germline V gene. The CDR3 runs 12 residues. Deletions cut 7 bases from V and 4 bases from J, with 11 bases between. Conversion of TCR transcripts into cDNA relied on 5'RACE template switching, which added a universal primer site and UMIs. In TCRdb, the 5' RACE reads were re-called with MiXCR into one record per CDR3 protein. The table records hundreds of thousands of distinct CDR3 sequences, approximately 12% of them present only once. Overall study findings and caveats: In post-booster samples, most primary-vaccination clones reappeared (approximately 96% CD4, roughly 88% CD8). The secondary response was weaker, and its peak arrived faster, on day 5 versus 15.

The V and J genes are TRBV10-2 and TRBJ2-7; tentatively, D is TRBD1 (6 bases). The clonotype originates from a man younger than 35 who received the YFV17D yellow fever vaccine. Sequenced material: CD4+ T cells sorted from PBMCs, taken 15 days after the yellow fever booster vaccination. CDR3 DNA sequence: TGCGCCAGCACAGGCAGGGGTTACGAGCAGTACTTC. It specifies CASTGRGYEQYF.